The 7 T cell receptor beta chains reported below all come from one sample, sequenced in a study of T cell responses to AZD1222 COVID-19 vaccine. The table came from immunoSEQ multiplex PCR; TCRdb's copy has only in-frame clones and leaves some out. The sample carries 82,000 or so clones, more than 85% recorded once. Sequenced here: peripheral blood, sampled on day 0 of AZD1222 vaccination. The receptors were gathered from an adult in good health.

This chain joins TRBV9 and TRBJ1-3; D possibly corresponds to TRBD1 (5 bases). Germline V gives CDR1 SGDLS, CDR2 YYNGEE. This CDR3 spans 11 amino acids. Trimming cost V 6 bases and J 4 bases, with 5 bases left between them. The CDR3 nucleotides are TGTGCCAGCAAGGGGGGAAACACCATATATTTT. Translation gives CASKGGNTIYF.

J is TRBJ1-2 and V is TRBV6-5; 7 bases map to TRBD1. The junction had 5 bases not matched to a gene; V was cut back by 5 bases and J by 5 bases. The CDR3 runs 13 residues. Germline CDR1 MNHEY, CDR2 SVGAGI. Written as DNA, the CDR3 is TGTGCCAGCAGTAGGGGGCCGGAATATGGCTACACCTTC. Protein: CASSRGPEYGYTF.

This chain links TRBV10-1 with TRBJ2-7; D tentatively reads TRBD1 or TRBD2 (5 bases each). Germline CDR1 WNHNN, CDR2 SYGVQD (reference sequence). The CDR3 has 13 amino acids. V lost 8 bases and J 7 bases, leaving 18 bases between the germline ends. CDR3 coding DNA: TGCGCCAGCGGGGGTAGGGTCGTGGAAGAGCAGTACTTC. Its translation: CASGGRVVEEQYF.

This chain uses TRBV28 with TRBJ1-2; D possibly corresponds to TRBD1 (6 bases). The length of the CDR3 is 12 residues. The germline V gene has CDR1 MDHEN and CDR2 SYDVKM. The ends were cut back, 8 bases at V and 7 bases at J, with 14 bases in the middle. CDR3 protein: CASRTALSGYTF. In nucleotides, the CDR3 is TGTGCCAGCCGGACAGCATTAAGTGGCTACACCTTC.

This chain joins TRBV20-1 and TRBJ1-1, with D unresolved. This CDR3 is 11 amino acids long. The V end was cut by 0 bases, the J end by 1 base, with 0 bases between. Germline V CDR1 and CDR2: DFQATT, SNEGSKA (reference sequence). CDR3 in amino acids: CSARENTEAFF. DNA of the CDR3: TGCAGTGCTAGAGAGAACACTGAAGCTTTCTTT.

The chain combines TRBV19 with TRBJ1-5; D unclear. CDR1 and CDR2 from the germline V gene are LNHDA and SQIVND (reference sequence). The CDR3 is 13 residues long. With 3 bases removed from V and 2 bases from J, the gap between germline ends came to 5 bases. The chain's CDR3 is CASSIPGNQPQHF. CDR3 DNA sequence: TGTGCCAGTAGTATTCCAGGCAATCAGCCCCAGCATTTT.

The rearrangement uses TRBV5-1 and TRBJ1-4, with D uncertain. V was cut by 0 bases and J by 2 bases, with 11 bases left in between. CDR1 and CDR2 (germline): SGHRS, YFSETQ. This CDR3 region has 16 residues. Written as DNA, the CDR3 is TGCGCCAGCAGCTTGGAACGCGGTGGGACTAATGAAAAACTGTTTTTT. Translating gives CASSLERGGTNEKLFF.